Below, 28 T cell receptor beta chains from the same sample are listed, as sequenced in a study of cytomegalovirus exposure and HLA in healthy donors listed by TCRdb under 2017. The library came from the immunoSEQ multiplex PCR assay. A mixture of 60 forward primers for TCR Vbeta segments and 13 reverse primers for TCR Jbeta segments was used in the multiplex PCR. TCRdb holds this immuneACCESS table with in-frame rearrangements only. Some clones are missing; in checked studies, unresolved V genes explain under half, and the rest has no known cause. The sample data list about 98,000 clones, and about four fifths of these were observed just once. The top ten clonotypes cover 9.5% to 12% of the sample. Sequencing was performed on PBMCs. The receptors were gathered from a man in his late teens or twenties in good health and CMV-seropositive.

V usage is TRBV6-1 and J usage is TRBJ2-3; D remains unclear. The CDR3 loop spans 13 amino acids. CDR1 MNHNS and CDR2 SASEGT come from the germline V gene. Deletions cut 2 bases from V and 2 bases from J, with 5 bases between. The DNA of the CDR3 is TGTGCCAGCAGTGAACCGGTCACAGATACGCAGTATTTT. It specifies CASSEPVTDTQYF.

To note about this clone: Within the sample, other DNA sequences also encode this same CDR3. V usage is TRBV5-1 and J usage is TRBJ2-1; D may be TRBD2 (5 bases). There are 14 residues in the CDR3. Germline CDR1 SGHRS, CDR2 YFSETQ. Between the trimmed V and J ends, which lost 5 bases and 6 bases, there was a span of 15 bases. Written as DNA, the CDR3 is TGCGCCAGCAGTCCACTAGTGGGTCCCAATGAGCAGTTCTTC. It specifies CASSPLVGPNEQFF. The entire variable domain, with the rest obtained from reference TRBV5-1 and TRBJ2-1, is as follows: KAGVTQTPRYLIKTRGQQVTLSCSPISGHRSVSWYQQTPGQGLQFLFEYFSETQRNKGNFPGRFSGRQFSNSRSEMNVSTLELGDSALYLCASSPLVGPNEQFFGPGTRLTVL.

This clone has a handful of counts. V and J are TRBV11-2 and TRBJ1-2; tentative D call: TRBD1 (6 bases). The germline CDR1 and CDR2 sequences are SGHAT and FQNNGV. This CDR3 comprises 15 residues. Trimming took 1 base from V and 5 from J, leaving 14 bases between them. CDR3: CASSLVGGTDYGYTF. The CDR3 DNA reads TGTGCCAGCAGCTTAGTAGGGGGTACCGATTATGGCTACACCTTC.

This clone was picked up a small number of times. The chain joins TRBV19 to TRBJ1-4, with D unclear. This CDR3 is built from 13 residues. Per germline, CDR1 LNHDA and CDR2 SQIVND (reference sequence). Trimming pared 1 base from V and 8 bases from J, leaving 8 bases between. The CDR3 coding sequence is TGTGCCAGTAGTATAGTCCTGGAGGAAAAACTGTTTTTT. The encoded protein is CASSIVLEEKLFF.

This clone has only one observation. The V and J genes are TRBV5-1 and TRBJ2-5, with 7 bases that match TRBD1. Near its end, the DNA agrees better with TRBJ2-7, so the J call may be wrong. The V gene's germline CDR1 is SGHRS and CDR2 YFSETQ. The CDR3 runs 13 residues. CDR3 sequence: CASARDSSYEQYF. CDR3 in DNA: TGCGCCAGCGCCCGGGACAGCTCCTACGAGCAGTACTTC.

The chain is built from TRBV5-4 and TRBJ2-7; 7 positions agree with TRBD1. V lost 4 bases and J lost 0; bases outside the gene matches: 7. This CDR3 comprises 15 residues. The V gene's germline CDR1 is SGHNT and CDR2 YYREEE (reference sequence). Written as DNA, the CDR3 is TGTGCCAGCAGCAGGGGGACAGTTCTCTCCTACGAGCAGTACTTC. Translated: CASSRGTVLSYEQYF.

The rearrangement links TRBV7-2 to TRBJ1-1, with a weak D call TRBD1 (6 bases). Germline CDR1 reads SGHTA; CDR2 reads FQGNSA. Trimming stripped 5 bases from V and 8 bases from J, with 15 bases between. The CDR3 consists of 13 residues. The CDR3 is CASSDRTAKEAFF. DNA of the CDR3: TGTGCCAGCAGCGACCGGACAGCCAAGGAAGCTTTCTTT.

The rearrangement uses TRBV7-6 and TRBJ2-3, with 8 bases lining up with TRBD1. J gave up 2 bases and V 1 base, and 2 bases lay outside the gene matches. Germline loops: CDR1 SGHVS, CDR2 FNYEAQ. This CDR3 is 15 amino acids long. The CDR3 DNA follows: TGTGCCAGCAGCTTAGGGACAGGGCACACAGATACGCAGTATTTT. This codes for CASSLGTGHTDTQYF. The variable domain in full, with the rest retrieved from reference TRBV7-6 and TRBJ2-3, is GAGVSQSPRYKVTKRGQDVALRCDPISGHVSLYWYRQALGQGPEFLTYFNYEAQQDKSGLPNDRFSAERPEGSISTLTIQRTEQRDSAMYRCASSLGTGHTDTQYFGPGTRLTVL.

The chain uses TRBV9 and TRBJ1-1; D not certain. Germline assignment: CDR1 SGDLS and CDR2 YYNGEE. This CDR3 region has 13 residues. Trimming removed 4 bases from V and 2 bases from J, with 9 bases in between. In DNA, the CDR3 is TGTGCCAGCAGCTTAACACGAAACACTGAAGCTTTCTTT. Its protein product is CASSLTRNTEAFF.

This clone came up once. The chain uses TRBV2 and TRBJ2-2; possible D gene TRBD2, 5 bases. The CDR3 length is 14 residues. With 8 bases removed from V and 1 base from J, the gap between germline ends came to 11 bases. Per germline, CDR1 SNHLY and CDR2 FYNNEI. The chain's CDR3 is CASRRTVNTGELFF. The CDR3 DNA sequence: TGTGCCAGCCGGAGGACCGTGAACACCGGGGAGCTGTTTTTT. Drawing the rest from reference TRBV2 and TRBJ2-2, the complete variable domain is EPEVTQTPSHQVTQMGQEVILRCVPISNHLYFYWYRQILGQKVEFLVSFYNNEISEKSEIFDDQFSVERPDGSNFTLKIRSTKLEDSAMYFCASRRTVNTGELFFGEGSRLTVL.

J is TRBJ1-1 and V is TRBV27; tentative D call: TRBD1 (6 bases). V lost 4 bases and J lost 5, with 14 bases in between. Germline loops: CDR1 MNHEY, CDR2 SMNVEV (reference sequence). There are 14 residues in the CDR3. CDR3 coding DNA: TGTGCCAGCAGTTCCAGGGGCGGGGGTACTGAAGCTTTCTTT. As protein: CASSSRGGGTEAFF.

This clone was counted only a few times. V gene TRBV28 combines with J gene TRBJ1-2, with 8 bases identical to TRBD1. The CDR3 contains 17 residues. Germline V gene data show CDR1 as MDHEN and CDR2 as SYDVKM. Trimming removed 6 bases from V and 8 bases from J; junction bases left unmatched: 20. CDR3 bases: TGTGCCAGCAGGAGGATGGGGACAGGTCCAGGGGGAAAGGGCTACACCTTC. It yields the protein CASRRMGTGPGGKGYTF.

This clone was seen a few times. The V and J genes are TRBV5-1 and TRBJ2-7; a weak D match, TRBD1 (6 bases). V gave up 7 bases and J gave up 3 bases, with 14 bases separating them. CDR3 size: 13 residues. Germline CDR1 SGHRS, CDR2 YFSETQ. The CDR3 is CASSKDRLYEQYF. CDR3 nucleotide sequence: TGCGCCAGCTCAAAAGACAGGCTCTACGAGCAGTACTTC.

The rearrangement uses TRBV5-1 and TRBJ1-2, with D perhaps matching TRBD1 (6 bases). V dropped 1 base and J dropped 6 bases, with 19 bases sitting between them. CDR3 size: 16 residues. In germline, CDR1 is SGHRS, CDR2 YFSETQ. DNA for the CDR3: TGCGCCAGCAGCTTGAACAGGGTTTCTCTGACGGATGGCTACACCTTC. Its protein product is CASSLNRVSLTDGYTF. Using reference TRBV5-1 and TRBJ1-2 for the parts outside the CDR3, the full variable domain is KAGVTQTPRYLIKTRGQQVTLSCSPISGHRSVSWYQQTPGQGLQFLFEYFSETQRNKGNFPGRFSGRQFSNSRSEMNVSTLELGDSALYLCASSLNRVSLTDGYTFGSGTRLTVV.

J is TRBJ1-4 and V is TRBV5-8; 10 nucleotides match TRBD1. Trimming at V came to 3 bases and at J to 0 bases, leaving 8 bases not matched to a gene. The CDR3 length is 18 residues. CDR1 is SGHTS, CDR2 YDEGEE, per germline. The CDR3, as DNA: TGTGCCAGCAGCTGGAACCGACAGGGGGCTGCAACTAATGAAAAACTGTTTTTT. Its protein product is CASSWNRQGAATNEKLFF.

This clone was picked up a small number of times. The rearrangement joins TRBV7-2 to TRBJ2-3; 7 bases align to TRBD1. Germline V gives CDR1 SGHTA, CDR2 FQGNSA. CDR3 length: 14 amino acids. The V and J ends lost 5 bases and 4 bases, in that order; junction bases with no gene match: 6. DNA for the CDR3: TGTGCCAGCAGCCCACAGGGGATCGCAGATACGCAGTATTTT. Translating it yields CASSPQGIADTQYF.

Worth noting for this clone: Other nucleotide sequences from this sample produce the same CDR3. The rearrangement links TRBV5-4 to TRBJ2-5; 12 bases are shared with TRBD2. The V gene end was trimmed by 3 bases and the J gene end by 4 bases; junction bases not matched to a gene: 4. This CDR3 is built from 15 residues. Per germline, CDR1 SGHNT and CDR2 YYREEE (reference sequence). This CDR3 reads CASSYRLAGAETQYF. CDR3 in DNA: TGTGCCAGCAGCTACCGACTAGCGGGGGCAGAGACCCAGTACTTC.

CDR3 in DNA: TGTGCCAGCGTGGTGGAATCGGGGGTCAATCAGCCCCAGCATTTT. Translation: CASVVESGVNQPQHF. The J gene is TRBJ1-5, the V gene TRBV6-1; D possibly corresponds to TRBD1 (5 bases). Trimming cost V 8 bases and J 3 bases, with 17 bases left between them. Germline CDR1 reads MNHNS; CDR2 reads SASEGT. The CDR3 sequence is 15 residues long.

This clone was seen just once. The CDR3 protein is CASTPDSYNTEAFF. DNA for the CDR3: TGTGCCAGTACCCCAGATTCTTATAACACTGAAGCTTTCTTT. This chain uses TRBV19 with TRBJ1-1; no definite D call. V was cut by 7 bases and J by 2 bases, with 14 bases left in between. The CDR3 has 14 amino acids. Germline loops: CDR1 LNHDA, CDR2 SQIVND (reference sequence).

The chain is built from TRBV7-9 and TRBJ1-1, with D possibly being TRBD1 (6 bases). Germline CDR1 reads SEHNR; CDR2 reads FQNEAQ (reference sequence). Trimming removed 5 bases from V and 0 bases from J, with 13 bases in between. There are 15 residues in the CDR3. Here the CDR3 reads CASSPITGMNTEAFF. CDR3 sequence (DNA): TGTGCCAGCAGCCCTATAACAGGGATGAACACTGAAGCTTTCTTT.

This clone was seen only once. This chain joins TRBV5-1 and TRBJ1-1, with 7 bases that match TRBD1. V dropped 0 bases and J dropped 5; count of bases not matched to a gene: 4. This CDR3 contains 14 residues. Germline V lookup: CDR1 SGHRS, CDR2 YFSETQ. The CDR3 DNA sequence: TGCGCCAGCAGCTTGGCAGGGGGATTAACTGAAGCTTTCTTT. Amino acids: CASSLAGGLTEAFF. Full variable domain (remainder filled in from reference TRBV5-1 and TRBJ1-1): KAGVTQTPRYLIKTRGQQVTLSCSPISGHRSVSWYQQTPGQGLQFLFEYFSETQRNKGNFPGRFSGRQFSNSRSEMNVSTLELGDSALYLCASSLAGGLTEAFFGQGTRLTVV.

The chain couples TRBV6-6 to TRBJ2-5; 7 nucleotides agree with TRBD1. V trimming: 7 bases; J trimming: 3 bases; junction bases outside the gene matches: 5. CDR3 size: 13 residues. Germline lookup yields CDR1 MNHNY and CDR2 SVGAGI (reference sequence). The CDR3 protein is CASNRGREETQYF. The CDR3 nucleotides read TGTGCCAGCAACAGGGGTCGGGAAGAGACCCAGTACTTC.

The DNA of the CDR3 is TGTGCCAGCAGCTTAACTAGCGGGGTTAAAGATACGCAGTATTTT. It is translated as CASSLTSGVKDTQYF. The chain employs TRBV7-3 and TRBJ2-3, with 8 positions matching TRBD2. The V gene's germline CDR1 is SGHTA and CDR2 FQGTGA. This CDR3 is 15 amino acids long. The V gene end was trimmed by 0 bases and the J gene end by 5 bases; junction bases not matched to a gene: 4.

The gene calls are TRBV12-5 and TRBJ2-3; 11 positions agree with TRBD1. Germline values: CDR1 LGHNT, CDR2 FRNRAP. Germline trimming cut 5 bases from V and 8 bases from J; bases unmatched to any gene: 15. This CDR3 region has 17 residues. Written as DNA, the CDR3 is TGTGCTAGTGGTCCGTCATCCGGGACAGGGGGTTCGGCTACGCAGTATTTT. Translating gives CASGPSSGTGGSATQYF.

The chain is built from TRBV6-5 and TRBJ1-2, with D unresolved. The CDR3 contains 15 residues. V lost 6 bases to trimming and J lost 8 bases, with 22 bases between them. CDR1 and CDR2 (germline): MNHEY, SVGAGI. The CDR3 loop is CASSPLMGGSSGYTF. Written as DNA, the CDR3 is TGTGCCAGCAGCCCCCTCATGGGAGGGAGTAGCGGCTACACCTTC.

This clone has only one observation. The rearrangement links TRBV5-4 to TRBJ2-7; tentatively, D is TRBD1 (6 bases). Trimming shortened V by 4 bases and J by 0 bases, and 17 bases separated the two germline ends. Per the germline V gene, CDR1 is SGHNT and CDR2 is YYREEE (reference sequence). The CDR3 extends over 16 amino acids. DNA for the CDR3: TGTGCCAGCAGCCCCCCGGGTAGGGGGATCTCCTACGAGCAGTACTTC. It yields the protein CASSPPGRGISYEQYF.

As DNA, the CDR3 is TGTGCCAGCAGCTTGGTGGGACAGGGGGCTGGCGGGGAGCTGTTTTTT. Translating it yields CASSLVGQGAGGELFF. The chain combines TRBV5-5 with TRBJ2-2; 12 nucleotides agree with TRBD1. The CDR3 spans 16 residues. Unmatched junction bases numbered 4, after V lost 0 bases and J lost 7 bases. Germline CDR1 reads SGHKS; CDR2 reads YYEKEE (reference sequence).

The genes are TRBV4-1 and TRBJ2-1; D not certain. The CDR3 covers 12 residues. V lost 1 base, J lost 10 bases, and 8 bases lay in between. Germline assignment: CDR1 MGHRA and CDR2 YSYEKL. Here the CDR3 DNA reads TGCGCCAGCAGCCAAGTCGCGACAGAGCAGTTCTTC. Its protein is CASSQVATEQFF.